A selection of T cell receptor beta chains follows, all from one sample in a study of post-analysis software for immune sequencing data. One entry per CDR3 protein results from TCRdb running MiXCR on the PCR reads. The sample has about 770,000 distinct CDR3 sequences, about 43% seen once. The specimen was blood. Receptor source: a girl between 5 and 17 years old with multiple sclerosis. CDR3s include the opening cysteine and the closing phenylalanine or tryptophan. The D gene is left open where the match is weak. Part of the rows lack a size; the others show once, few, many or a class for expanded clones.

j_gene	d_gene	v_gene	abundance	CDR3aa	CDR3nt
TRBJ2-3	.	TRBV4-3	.	CVSSQDQLEGPTTTQYF	TGCGTCAGCAGCCAAGATCAATTGGAGGGGCCAACGACTACGCAGTATTTT
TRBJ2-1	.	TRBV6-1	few	CASKGDSHTEQFF	TGTGCCAGCAAGGGAGATTCGCACACTGAGCAGTTCTTC
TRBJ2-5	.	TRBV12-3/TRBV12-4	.	CASSFGGQEQYF	TGTGCCAGCAGTTTTGGAGGGCAAGAGCAGTACTTC
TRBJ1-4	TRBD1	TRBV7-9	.	CASSPSAGGNEKLFF	TGTGCCAGCAGCCCCTCGGCAGGGGGAAATGAAAAACTGTTTTTT
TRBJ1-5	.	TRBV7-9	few	CASSFGLNQPQHF	TGTGCCAGCAGCTTTGGCCTCAATCAGCCCCAGCATTTT
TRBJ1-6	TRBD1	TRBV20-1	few	CSAGDRDSSPLHF	TGCAGTGCTGGGGACAGGGACAGTTCACCCCTCCACTTT
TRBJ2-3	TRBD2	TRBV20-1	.	CSASRLAGGKNTQYF	TGCAGTGCTAGCCGACTAGCGGGAGGGAAAAATACGCAGTATTTT
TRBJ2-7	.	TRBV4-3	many	CASSQDKAYEQYF	TGCGCCAGCAGCCAAGATAAAGCCTACGAGCAGTACTTC
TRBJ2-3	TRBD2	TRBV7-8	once	CASSMPGLAGSTDTQYF	TGTGCCAGCAGCATGCCGGGACTAGCGGGATCCACAGATACGCAGTATTTT
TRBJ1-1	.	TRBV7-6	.	CASSLGLMGTEAFF	TGTGCCAGCAGCTTAGGATTAATGGGCACTGAAGCTTTCTTT
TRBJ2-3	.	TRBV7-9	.	CASTPSWDTQYF	TGTGCCAGCACCCCATCCTGGGATACGCAGTATTTT
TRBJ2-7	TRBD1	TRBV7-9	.	CASSRGQGPEQYF	TGTGCCAGCAGCCGCGGACAGGGCCCCGAGCAGTACTTC
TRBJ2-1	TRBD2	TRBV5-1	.	CASSSTSGRNNEQFF	TGCGCCAGCAGCTCAACTAGCGGGAGGAACAATGAGCAGTTCTTC
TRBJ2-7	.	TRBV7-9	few	CASSLPSLDEQYF	TGTGCCAGCAGCTTACCTAGTCTGGACGAGCAGTACTTC
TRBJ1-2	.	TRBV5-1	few	CASSPLGRGENYGYTF	TGCGCCAGCAGCCCCCTCGGCAGGGGTGAAAACTATGGCTACACCTTC
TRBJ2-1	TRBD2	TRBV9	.	CASSMSTSAYNEQFF	TGTGCCAGCAGCATGAGCACTAGCGCGTACAATGAGCAGTTCTTC
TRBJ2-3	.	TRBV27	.	CASSLFGDTDTQYF	TGTGCCAGCAGTTTATTCGGGGACACAGATACGCAGTATTTT
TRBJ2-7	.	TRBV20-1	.	CSARDLGGKAYEQYF	TGCAGTGCTAGAGACTTGGGCGGAAAAGCCTACGAGCAGTACTTC
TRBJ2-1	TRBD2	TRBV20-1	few	CSARAVAGGYNEQFF	TGCAGTGCTAGAGCAGTAGCGGGAGGGTACAATGAGCAGTTCTTC
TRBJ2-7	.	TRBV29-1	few	CSVVWGYHEQYF	TGCAGCGTTGTATGGGGTTACCACGAGCAGTACTTC
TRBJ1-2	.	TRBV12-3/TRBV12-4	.	CASSLSGGANYGYTF	TGTGCCAGCAGTTTATCCGGGGGAGCTAACTATGGCTACACCTTC
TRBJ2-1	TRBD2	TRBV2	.	CASRAAGEQFF	TGTGCCAGCAGAGCAGCGGGAGAGCAGTTCTTC
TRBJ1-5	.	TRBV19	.	CASRGMGHHNQPQHF	TGTGCCAGTAGAGGGATGGGGCACCACAATCAGCCCCAGCATTTT
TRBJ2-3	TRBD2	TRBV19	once	CASSMGRAGVGDTQYF	TGTGCCAGTAGTATGGGACGAGCGGGAGTGGGAGATACGCAGTATTTT
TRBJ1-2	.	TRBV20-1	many	CSARDINYGYTF	TGCAGTGCTAGGGACATCAACTATGGCTACACCTTC
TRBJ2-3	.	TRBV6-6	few	CASSQNAPDTQYF	TGTGCCAGCAGTCAAAATGCCCCAGATACGCAGTATTTT
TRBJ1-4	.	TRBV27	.	CASSTRGREKLFF	TGTGCCAGCAGCACCAGGGGCCGTGAAAAACTGTTTTTT
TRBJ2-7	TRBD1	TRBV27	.	CASSFSIPGQGYEQYF	TGTGCCAGCAGTTTCTCCATTCCGGGACAGGGCTACGAGCAGTACTTC
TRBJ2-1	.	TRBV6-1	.	CASSRGGRGEFF	TGTGCCAGCAGTCGAGGTGGCAGGGGGGAGTTCTTC
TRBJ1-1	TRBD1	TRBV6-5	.	CASSPQGALITEAFF	TGTGCCAGCAGTCCTCAGGGGGCGCTTATCACTGAAGCTTTCTTT
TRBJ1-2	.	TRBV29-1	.	CSVEDEEEGYTF	TGCAGCGTTGAAGATGAGGAGGAAGGCTACACCTTC
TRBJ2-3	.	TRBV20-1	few	CSARAPTEERWGTQYF	TGCAGTGCTAGAGCACCCACGGAGGAGCGTTGGGGTACGCAGTATTTT
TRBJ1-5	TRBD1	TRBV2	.	CASGQGTGGVQPQHF	TGTGCCAGCGGACAGGGGACAGGGGGCGTTCAGCCCCAGCATTTT
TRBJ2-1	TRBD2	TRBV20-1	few	CSQQIAGGVNEQFF	TGCAGCCAACAAATAGCGGGAGGTGTGAATGAGCAGTTCTTC
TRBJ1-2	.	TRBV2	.	CASWKRRTFGYGYTF	TGTGCCAGCTGGAAGAGACGGACCTTTGGCTATGGCTACACCTTC
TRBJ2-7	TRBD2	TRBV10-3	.	CAITPGGSSYEQYF	TGTGCCATCACCCCGGGAGGAAGCTCCTACGAGCAGTACTTC
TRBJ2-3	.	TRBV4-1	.	CASSQEGGGLADTQYF	TGCGCCAGCAGCCAAGAAGGGGGGGGGCTCGCAGACACGCAGTATTTT
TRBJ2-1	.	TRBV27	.	CASFHWRTTNEQFF	TGTGCCTCCTTCCACTGGAGGACCACCAATGAGCAGTTCTTC
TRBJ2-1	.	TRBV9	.	CASSVGGQGEQFF	TGTGCCAGCAGCGTAGGGGGGCAAGGTGAGCAGTTCTTC
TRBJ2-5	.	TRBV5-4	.	CASSLGPVHPLGGEQYF	TGTGCCAGCAGCTTGGGGCCCGTCCATCCTCTAGGGGGGGAGCAGTACTTC
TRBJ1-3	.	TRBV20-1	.	CSARISNSGNTIYF	TGCAGTGCTAGAATCAGCAACTCTGGAAACACCATATATTTT
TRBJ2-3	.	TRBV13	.	CASSLPGSLGADTQYF	TGTGCCAGCAGCTTACCTGGTAGTCTCGGAGCAGATACGCAGTATTTT
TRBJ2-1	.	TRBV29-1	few	CSVVDSLQFF	TGCAGCGTTGTCGACAGCCTGCAGTTCTTC
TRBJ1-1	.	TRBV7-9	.	CASSLRQTKAFF	TGTGCCAGCAGCTTAAGACAGACGAAAGCTTTCTTT
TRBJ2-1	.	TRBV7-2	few	CASSLASGAHNEQFF	TGTGCCAGCAGCTTAGCGTCGGGAGCCCACAATGAGCAGTTCTTC